A single sample is the source of the 19 T cell receptor beta chains below, sequenced in a study of T cells in Graves' hyperthyroidism and ophthalmopathy. Researchers took RNA transcripts and amplified the TCR beta CDR3 regions from them. HTBI primers were used for first-round RT-PCR of the TCR CDR3. TCRdb reanalysed the multiplex PCR reads using MiXCR and keeps one entry per CDR3 protein. The repertoire includes hundreds of thousands of distinct CDR3 sequences, about half of them detected once, and 6.5% to 9% sits in the top ten. The sequencing sample was made of peripheral blood or thyroid tissue (not recorded which). These receptors came from a woman between 18 and 30 years old with Graves' hyperthyroidism.

V usage is TRBV12-3 or TRBV12-4 and J usage is TRBJ2-7; D not resolved. The CDR3 has 13 amino acids. V was shortened by 6 bases and J by 6 bases, with 15 bases between the two germline ends. CDR3 DNA sequence: TGTGCCAGCAGCGAAGGGATCATCGCCGAGCAGTACTTC. This encodes CASSEGIIAEQYF.

The sample holds many counts of this clonotype. This sequence joins TRBV20-1 and TRBJ1-2; D gene ambiguous. With 3 bases removed from V and 4 bases from J, the gap between germline ends came to 6 bases. Germline V gene sequence: CDR1 DFQATT, CDR2 SNEGSKA (reference sequence). The CDR3 covers 11 residues. The CDR3 region is CSARVGYGYTF. The CDR3 DNA is TGCAGTGCTAGGGTGGGCTATGGCTACACCTTC.

The chain recombines TRBV24-1 with TRBJ1-5; D gene unclear. The CDR3 has 13 residues. The germline V gene encodes CDR1 KGHDR and CDR2 SFDVKD. V lost 4 bases and J lost 5, with 8 bases in between. In DNA, the CDR3 is TGTGCCACCAGTGACAGGAGCGATCAGCCCCAGCATTTT. As protein: CATSDRSDQPQHF.

This clonotype was detected only once. The chain carries TRBV29-1 and TRBJ1-6; the D gene is possibly TRBD1 (6 bases). V lost 3 bases to trimming and J lost 6 bases, with 9 bases between them. Germline V gene data show CDR1 as SQVTM and CDR2 as ANQGSEA. CDR3 length equals 13 residues. This chain's CDR3 is CSVEEGGNSPLHF. The CDR3 nucleotides read TGCAGCGTTGAGGAGGGGGGTAATTCACCCCTCCACTTT.

This clonotype was counted ten times or more. One junction end does not reproduce the germline sequence, and a read error may be involved. This chain connects TRBV2 to TRBJ2-7; maybe TRBD2 (6 bases). The germline V gene encodes CDR1 SNHLY and CDR2 FYNNEI. The CDR3 covers 13 residues. The CDR3 here is CASTELLAYEQYF. As DNA, the CDR3 is TGTGCCAGCACTGAACTGCTAGCGTACGAGCAGTACTTC.

In regard to this clonotype: This CDR3 is missing its conserved last phenylalanine or tryptophan, likely due to a read error. The DNA is omitted, as the CDR3 cannot be located on it reliably, and the CDR3 follows TCRdb's listing. The V call is TRBV5-1, the J call TRBJ1-4. The CDR3 is 8 amino acids long, termini counted. Per germline, CDR1 SGHRS and CDR2 YFSETQ. CDR3 sequence: CASSLALQ.

This CDR3 reads CASTDFYSYEQYF. The CDR3 DNA reads as TGTGCCAGCACGGACTTCTACTCCTACGAGCAGTACTTC. The chain recombines TRBV7-9 with TRBJ2-7, with D perhaps matching TRBD2 (5 bases). CDR3 length equals 13 residues. Between the trimmed V and J ends, which lost 7 bases and 0 bases, there was a span of 10 bases. CDR1 and CDR2 (germline): SEHNR, FQNEAQ (reference sequence).

This chain connects TRBV29-1 to TRBJ1-1; a possible D gene is TRBD1 (6 bases). From germline, CDR1 is SQVTM and CDR2 ANQGSEA. The CDR3 is 14 amino acids. V was cut by 5 bases and J by 0 bases, with 13 bases left in between. The CDR3 is CSVSRDNMNTEAFF. The CDR3 nucleotides read TGCAGCGTTTCCCGGGACAACATGAACACTGAAGCTTTCTTT.

The chain carries TRBV2 and TRBJ1-6; D perhaps matches TRBD1 (5 bases). Germline V gene data show CDR1 as SNHLY and CDR2 as FYNNEI. V was clipped by 11 bases and J by 7 bases, with 15 bases between them. The CDR3 sequence is 13 residues long. The chain's CDR3 is CAWSYGANSPLHF. The CDR3, as DNA: TGTGCCTGGAGTTACGGGGCGAATTCACCCCTCCACTTT.

This clonotype was seen a few times. The chain links TRBV7-9 to TRBJ2-7; D is uncertain. Trimming removed 3 bases from V and 1 base from J, with 7 bases in between. From germline, CDR1 is SEHNR and CDR2 FQNEAQ (reference sequence). The CDR3 is made up of 13 amino acids. This CDR3 reads CASSFGLSYEQYF. The CDR3 DNA reads TGTGCCAGCAGCTTTGGATTATCCTACGAGCAGTACTTC.

This clonotype has just a few counts. The gene calls are TRBV7-6 and TRBJ2-7; TRBD1 matches 9 bases. J was trimmed by 3 bases and V by 5 bases; bases with no gene match: 11. The CDR3 is 16 residues long. CDR1 is SGHVS and CDR2 is FNYEAQ in the germline V gene. CDR3 residues: CASSPVTGGIIYEQYF. The CDR3 DNA is TGTGCCAGCAGCCCCGTGACAGGGGGGATTATCTACGAGCAGTACTTC. The whole variable domain, remainder taken from reference TRBV7-6 and TRBJ2-7, is GAGVSQSPRYKVTKRGQDVALRCDPISGHVSLYWYRQALGQGPEFLTYFNYEAQQDKSGLPNDRFSAERPEGSISTLTIQRTEQRDSAMYRCASSPVTGGIIYEQYFGPGTRLTVT.

This clonotype turned up a few times. The chain employs TRBV7-8 and TRBJ1-1; TRBD1 is a possible D gene (6 bases). The CDR3 is 17 residues long. V was trimmed by 1 base and J by 2 bases, leaving 17 bases between them. Germline V CDR1 and CDR2: SGHVS, FQNEAQ. The CDR3 nucleotides read TGTGCCAGCAGCTTAGAGGTCTTCGGGGGGCCAAACACTGAAGCTTTCTTT. Encoded protein: CASSLEVFGGPNTEAFF. Together with reference TRBV7-8 and TRBJ1-1, the CDR3 gives the full variable domain: GAGVSQSPRYKVAKRGQDVALRCDPISGHVSLFWYQQALGQGPEFLTYFQNEAQLDKSGLPSDRFFAERPEGSVSTLKIQRTQQEDSAVYLCASSLEVFGGPNTEAFFGQGTRLTVV.

Only a few counts were recorded for this clonotype. One junction end disagrees with the germline gene, perhaps due to a read error. The V call is TRBV10-3, the J call TRBJ2-7, with D unclear. Per germline, CDR1 ENHRY and CDR2 SYGVKD. The CDR3 has 13 residues. Here the CDR3 reads CASSYAGIGEQYF. CDR3 in DNA: TGTGCCAGCAGTTACGCTGGGATAGGGGAGCAGTACTTC.

This clonotype came up many times. V gene TRBV11-1 combines with J gene TRBJ1-1; 8 bases line up with TRBD1. The CDR3 covers 14 residues. Trimming at V came to 5 bases and at J to 5 bases, leaving 7 bases not matched to a gene. Germline CDR1 and CDR2: SGHAT and FQDESV (reference sequence). The CDR3 nucleotides are TGTGCCAGCAGCCCTTCAGGGGGCAGGACTGAAGCTTTCTTT. The encoded protein is CASSPSGGRTEAFF.

Ten or more counts support this clonotype. The chain has TRBV10-2 and TRBJ1-5; D not certain. The germline V gene has CDR1 WSHSY and CDR2 SAAADI. The CDR3 spans 13 residues. Trimming took 6 bases from V and 0 from J, leaving 6 bases between them. The CDR3 DNA follows: TGCGCCAGCAGATCCAATAGCAATCAGCCCCAGCATTTT. Translation gives CASRSNSNQPQHF.

The chain is built from TRBV6-1 and TRBJ2-5; 7 nucleotides agree with TRBD2. V was clipped by 6 bases and J by 5 bases; unmatched bases: 18. The CDR3 consists of 17 residues. CDR1 and CDR2 from the germline V gene are MNHNS and SASEGT. The CDR3 loop reads CASSLALLRGSLETQYF. The CDR3 DNA is TGTGCCAGCAGCTTGGCCCTTTTACGCGGGAGCCTGGAGACCCAGTACTTC.

V and J are TRBV20-1 and TRBJ1-2, with D uncertain. Trimming removed 0 bases from V and 4 bases from J, with 6 bases in between. Germline V gene lookup returns CDR1 DFQATT and CDR2 SNEGSKA (reference sequence). The CDR3 has 12 amino acids. The CDR3 reads CSARDRAYGYTF. The CDR3 coding sequence is TGCAGTGCTAGAGATCGGGCCTATGGCTACACCTTC.

V is TRBV9 and J is TRBJ1-2, with D possibly matching TRBD1 (5 bases). The CDR3 runs to 14 residues. Germline V CDR1 and CDR2: SGDLS, YYNGEE. Trimming removed 3 bases at V and 8 bases at J, with 17 bases between. The CDR3 spells CASSDDGTLSGYTF. The CDR3 DNA sequence: TGTGCCAGCAGCGATGACGGGACGTTGAGCGGCTACACCTTC.

This clonotype showed up many times. The chain links TRBV7-2 to TRBJ1-5; D unresolved. Trimming pared 3 bases from V and 0 bases from J, leaving 9 bases between. Germline V gene sequence: CDR1 SGHTA, CDR2 FQGNSA. The CDR3 runs to 15 residues. The CDR3 nucleotides are TGTGCCAGCAGCTTCCGGGTCCCTAGCAATCAGCCCCAGCATTTT. It codes for CASSFRVPSNQPQHF. Full variable domain (missing parts from reference TRBV7-2 and TRBJ1-5): GAGVSQSPSNKVTEKGKDVELRCDPISGHTALYWYRQSLGQGLEFLIYFQGNSAPDKSGLPSDRFSAERTGGSVSTLTIQRTQQEDSAVYLCASSFRVPSNQPQHFGDGTRLSIL.